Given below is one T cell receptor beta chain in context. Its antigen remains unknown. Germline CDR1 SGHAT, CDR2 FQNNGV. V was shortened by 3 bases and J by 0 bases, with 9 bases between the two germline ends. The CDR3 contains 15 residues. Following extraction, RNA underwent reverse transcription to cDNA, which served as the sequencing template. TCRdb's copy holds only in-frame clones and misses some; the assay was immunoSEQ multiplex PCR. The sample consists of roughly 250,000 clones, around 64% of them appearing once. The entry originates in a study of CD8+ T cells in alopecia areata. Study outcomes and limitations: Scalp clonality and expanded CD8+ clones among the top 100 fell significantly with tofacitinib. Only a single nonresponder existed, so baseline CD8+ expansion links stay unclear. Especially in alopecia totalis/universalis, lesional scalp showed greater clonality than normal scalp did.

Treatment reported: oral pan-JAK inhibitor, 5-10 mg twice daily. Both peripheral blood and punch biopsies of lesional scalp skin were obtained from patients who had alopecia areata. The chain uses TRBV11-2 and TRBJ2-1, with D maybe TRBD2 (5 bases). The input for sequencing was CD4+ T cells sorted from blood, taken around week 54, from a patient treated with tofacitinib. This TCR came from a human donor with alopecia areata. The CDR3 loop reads CASSFRGPSYNEQFF. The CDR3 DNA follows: TGTGCCAGCAGCTTCCGCGGGCCCTCCTACAATGAGCAGTTCTTC.